What follows are 14 T cell receptor beta chains derived from one specimen sequenced in a study of blood T cell repertoires in COVID-19. The repertoire was sequenced with immunoSEQ multiplex PCR; TCRdb's copy has only in-frame clones and lacks some. The sample holds a few hundred thousand clones, roughly 80% seen once. The sample was peripheral blood. The source of these receptors is a person aged 70 to 85 with COVID-19, enrolled during active disease.

V gene TRBV6-5 combines with J gene TRBJ2-3, with D possibly TRBD2 on 5 matching bases. Germline values: CDR1 MNHEY, CDR2 SVGAGI. The CDR3 length is 13 residues. The germline V and J ends were trimmed by 8 bases and 4 bases, with 13 bases remaining between them. The CDR3 region has the DNA TGTGCCAGCCGGCGGGCAGGTTCAGATACGCAGTATTTT. Amino acid sequence: CASRRAGSDTQYF.

The chain carries TRBV5-4 and TRBJ2-1; 7 positions agree with TRBD2. Germline loops: CDR1 SGHNT, CDR2 YYREEE (reference sequence). J was trimmed by 7 bases and V by 5 bases; bases with no gene match: 15. CDR3 length equals 16 residues. The CDR3 reads CASSLALAGVRNEQFF. CDR3 bases: TGTGCCAGCAGTCTCGCTCTCGCGGGAGTTAGAAATGAGCAGTTCTTC.

The chain recombines TRBV7-2 with TRBJ1-2; the D is unclear. The CDR3 covers 12 residues. Germline CDR1 reads SGHTA; CDR2 reads FQGNSA. V shed 5 bases and J shed 7 bases, with 11 bases lying between them. This chain's CDR3 is CASSPPRFGYTF. CDR3 in DNA: TGTGCCAGCAGCCCCCCGAGGTTTGGCTACACCTTC.

The V gene is TRBV27, the J gene TRBJ1-3, with D hard to call. The CDR3 is 15 amino acids. The germline V gene has CDR1 MNHEY and CDR2 SMNVEV (reference sequence). V was trimmed by 3 bases and J by 2 bases, leaving 11 bases between them. DNA of the CDR3: TGTGCCAGCAGTTTCCGGGGTTTGCCTGGAAACACCATATATTTT. Translation: CASSFRGLPGNTIYF.

The chain joins TRBV28 to TRBJ1-1, with 7 bases identical to TRBD1. CDR3 length: 11 residues. CDR1 is MDHEN, CDR2 SYDVKM, per germline. The V gene end was trimmed by 10 bases and the J gene end by 1 base; junction bases not matched to a gene: 0. The CDR3, as DNA: TGTGCCACAGGGGGGAACACTGAAGCTTTCTTT. This encodes CATGGNTEAFF.

The V gene is TRBV21-1, the J gene TRBJ2-7; TRBD1 reflects the table's D call only, with no check against the DNA. TRBV21-1 is a pseudogene segment. The CDR3 sequence is 14 residues long. CDR3 region: CASSTTGSSYEQYF. The CDR3 region has the DNA TGTGCCAGCAGCACAACAGGTAGCTCCTACGAGCAGTACTTC.

V gene TRBV3-1 (or the pseudogene TRBV3-2) combines with J gene TRBJ2-3; maybe TRBD1 (5 bases). Germline CDR1 reads LGHDT; CDR2 reads YNNKEL (reference sequence). V shed 1 base and J shed 3 bases, with 11 bases lying between them. The CDR3 runs to 15 residues. The CDR3 DNA reads TGTGCCAGCAGCCAAGGTCAGGGTATGACAGATACGCAGTATTTT. Encoded protein: CASSQGQGMTDTQYF.

This clone was picked up one time. The V call is TRBV12-5, the J call TRBJ2-2; D uncertain. In germline, CDR1 is LGHNT, CDR2 FRNRAP. Trimming left V 6 bases short and J 1 base short, with 15 bases between. The CDR3 loop spans 16 amino acids. CDR3 in DNA: TGTGCTAGTGGGGTGACCGGGTCTTTGAACACCGGGGAGCTGTTTTTT. Translation gives CASGVTGSLNTGELFF.

V and J are TRBV2 and TRBJ1-2, with a weak D call TRBD1 (5 bases). CDR3 size: 13 residues. The V end lost 8 bases, the J end lost 0 bases, and 10 bases lay between the germline ends. Germline values: CDR1 SNHLY, CDR2 FYNNEI. Here the CDR3 reads CASSTEANYGYTF. CDR3 coding DNA: TGTGCCAGCTCGACAGAAGCTAACTATGGCTACACCTTC.

This clone showed up just once. J is TRBJ1-6 and V is TRBV4-1; 9 bases are a match to TRBD1. The CDR3 runs to 17 residues. Trimming cost V 1 base and J 9 bases; bases outside gene matches: 10. Germline CDR1 is MGHRA and CDR2 is YSYEKL. CDR3 sequence reads: CASSQVSRTGGFSPLHF. The CDR3 nucleotides read TGCGCCAGCAGCCAAGTTTCACGCACAGGGGGCTTTTCACCCCTCCACTTT.

The J gene is TRBJ1-3, the V gene TRBV9; D might be TRBD1 (6 bases). The length of the CDR3 is 16 residues. The germline V gene has CDR1 SGDLS and CDR2 YYNGEE. V shed 2 bases and J shed 0 bases, with 12 bases lying between them. The CDR3 reads CASSVQTGSSGNTIYF. DNA for the CDR3: TGTGCCAGCAGCGTCCAAACAGGGTCCTCTGGAAACACCATATATTTT. The full variable domain, completed using reference TRBV9 and TRBJ1-3, is DSGVTQTPKHLITATGQRVTLRCSPRSGDLSVYWYQQSLDQGLQFLIQYYNGEERAKGNILERFSAQQFPDLHSELNLSSLELGDSALYFCASSVQTGSSGNTIYFGEGSWLTVV.

This clone was detected only a few times. This chain uses TRBV9 with TRBJ2-3; 10 bases fit TRBD2. This CDR3 contains 16 residues. Germline CDR1 SGDLS, CDR2 YYNGEE. The ends lost 0 bases at V and 0 bases at J; junction bases unmatched: 1. CDR3 sequence: CASSVEAGGSTDTQYF. CDR3 nucleotide sequence: TGTGCCAGCAGCGTAGAAGCGGGGGGGAGCACAGATACGCAGTATTTT.

In this sample, this clone turned up once. The genes are TRBV5-1 and TRBJ2-5; D is possibly TRBD2 (6 bases). CDR1 and CDR2 (germline): SGHRS, YFSETQ. CDR3 length: 15 residues. The ends were cut back, 4 bases at V and 5 bases at J, with 18 bases in the middle. The chain's CDR3 is CASSIRLGGAETQYF. DNA for the CDR3: TGCGCCAGCAGCATCCGACTAGGTGGTGCGGAGACCCAGTACTTC.

This rearrangement joins TRBV13 to TRBJ2-1; 12 nucleotides agree with TRBD2. V shed 1 base and J 6 bases; nucleotides not matched to a gene: 4. This CDR3 is 16 amino acids long. Germline V gene lookup returns CDR1 PRHDT and CDR2 FYEKMQ (reference sequence). The CDR3 bases are TGTGCCAGCAGCTTAGTTGGACTAGCGGGAACCAATGAGCAGTTCTTC. Protein sequence: CASSLVGLAGTNEQFF.